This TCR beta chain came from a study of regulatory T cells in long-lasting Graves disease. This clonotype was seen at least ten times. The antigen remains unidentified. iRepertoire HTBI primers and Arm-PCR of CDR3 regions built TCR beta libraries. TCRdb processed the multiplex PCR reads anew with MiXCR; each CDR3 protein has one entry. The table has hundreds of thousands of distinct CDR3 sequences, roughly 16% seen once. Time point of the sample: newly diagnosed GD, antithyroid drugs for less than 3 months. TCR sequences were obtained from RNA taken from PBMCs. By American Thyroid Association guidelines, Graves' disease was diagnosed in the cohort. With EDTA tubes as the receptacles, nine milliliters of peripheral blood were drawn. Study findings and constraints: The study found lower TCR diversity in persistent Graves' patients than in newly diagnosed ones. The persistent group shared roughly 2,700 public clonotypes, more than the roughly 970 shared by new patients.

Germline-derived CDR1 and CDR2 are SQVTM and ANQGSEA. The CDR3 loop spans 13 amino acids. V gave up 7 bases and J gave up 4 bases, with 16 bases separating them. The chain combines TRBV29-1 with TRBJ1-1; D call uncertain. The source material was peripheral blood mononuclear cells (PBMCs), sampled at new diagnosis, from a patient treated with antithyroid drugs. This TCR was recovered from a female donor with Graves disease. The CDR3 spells CSALWGGSTEAFF. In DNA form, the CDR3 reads TGCAGCGCATTGTGGGGAGGGAGCACTGAAGCTTTCTTT.